A single sample gave rise to the 6 T cell receptor beta chains below, sequenced in a study of technical replicates of blood from a handful of donors. Sequencing was performed with immunoSEQ multiplex PCR; in TCRdb, only in-frame clones are kept and a portion is missing. Counted here are approximately 70,000 clones, 95% to 96% occurring once; the ten biggest clones make up about 0.25%. The sequencing sample was made of T cells isolated from PBMCs. These receptors all stem from a human donor in good health.

This chain joins TRBV7-9 and TRBJ1-1; TRBD1 matches 8 bases. The CDR3 is made up of 15 amino acids. Per the germline V gene, CDR1 is SEHNR and CDR2 is FQNEAQ (reference sequence). The ends lost 2 bases at V and 5 bases at J; junction bases unmatched: 7. Written as DNA, the CDR3 is TGTGCCAGCAGCTTATTAAGGACAGGGAAGACTGAAGCTTTCTTT. Its translation: CASSLLRTGKTEAFF.

This sequence joins TRBV7-9 and TRBJ1-6; 7 bases are shared with TRBD1. This CDR3 is built from 16 residues. V was clipped by 2 bases and J by 6 bases; unmatched bases: 7. The V gene's germline CDR1 is SEHNR and CDR2 FQNEAQ (reference sequence). The CDR3 region is CASSLLVGQLNSPLHF. In DNA form, the CDR3 reads TGTGCCAGCAGCTTATTAGTGGGACAGCTTAATTCACCCCTCCACTTT.

The chain recombines TRBV6-1 with TRBJ2-1, with 9 positions matching TRBD2. The CDR3 runs to 18 residues. CDR1 and CDR2 (germline): MNHNS, SASEGT. The V and J ends lost 3 bases and 2 bases, in that order; junction bases with no gene match: 11. CDR3 sequence: CASSDVAGGLGPYNEQFF. The CDR3 DNA reads as TGTGCCAGCAGTGACGTTGCGGGGGGGTTAGGTCCCTACAATGAGCAGTTCTTC.

This chain uses TRBV5-1 with TRBJ2-7; perhaps TRBD1 as D (5 bases). The CDR3 has 12 residues. Germline lookup yields CDR1 SGHRS and CDR2 YFSETQ. V was shortened by 3 bases and J by 6 bases, with 10 bases between the two germline ends. The CDR3: CASSSWGGEQYF. Here the CDR3 DNA reads TGCGCCAGCAGCTCCTGGGGCGGCGAGCAGTACTTC. The variable domain in full, completed from reference TRBV5-1 and TRBJ2-7, reads KAGVTQTPRYLIKTRGQQVTLSCSPISGHRSVSWYQQTPGQGLQFLFEYFSETQRNKGNFPGRFSGRQFSNSRSEMNVSTLELGDSALYLCASSSWGGEQYFGPGTRLTVT.

V and J are TRBV5-1 and TRBJ2-7; 7 nucleotides line up with TRBD2. CDR3 size: 13 residues. Looked up from germline, CDR1 is SGHRS and CDR2 is YFSETQ. The trim removed 5 bases at V and 6 bases at J, leaving 8 bases unmatched. In nucleotides, the CDR3 is TGCGCCAGCAGTCCTCGCGGGGGAACCGAGCAGTACTTC. The encoded protein is CASSPRGGTEQYF.

This chain joins TRBV27 and TRBJ1-1; 7 bases match TRBD1. Germline CDR1 MNHEY, CDR2 SMNVEV (reference sequence). With 6 bases clipped from V and 8 bases from J, the junction kept 6 bases outside the gene matches. The CDR3 length is 12 residues. CDR3 sequence: CASRSPGQEAFF. The CDR3 DNA follows: TGTGCCAGCAGATCTCCGGGACAGGAAGCTTTCTTT.